This T cell receptor (beta chain) originates from a study of identical twins. V dropped 4 bases and J dropped 3; count of bases not matched to a gene: 9. This CDR3 is built from 16 residues. MiXCR, run by TCRdb on the 5' RACE reads, gives a single entry per CDR3 protein. This repertoire shows under 900,000 distinct CDR3 sequences, 15% to 20% found once; its top ten account for around 13%. This same sample was also taken into another study, of T cells expressing NK-cell markers. That paper adds: Sorted CD3+CD56+NKG2C+, CD3+CD56+NKG2C- and CD3+CD56-NKG2C+ T-cell subsets were beta-chain profiled. In a group of several donors, dominant NKG2C+ clonotypes represented 1.0-7.0% of CD8+ T cells.

Sequenced input: PBMCs. The receptor comes from a woman aged 18-29 years in good health. This chain links TRBV12-3 or TRBV12-4 with TRBJ2-3; TRBD2 matches 8 bases. CDR3 in DNA: TGTGCCAGCAGTTCGACCGGGACTAGTGTGACAGATACGCAGTATTTT. Amino acids: CASSSTGTSVTDTQYF.